This T cell receptor beta chain originates from a study of blood T cell repertoires in COVID-19. The data were produced by immunoSEQ multiplex PCR, yet TCRdb's version contains in-frame clones alone and is incomplete. The top ten clones hold approximately 8.2% of a sample with about 250,000 clones, approximately 85% of them seen once. V was cut by 6 bases and J by 8 bases, with 20 bases left in between. The CDR3 sequence is 16 residues long. Looked up from germline, CDR1 is LNHDA and CDR2 is SQIVND (reference sequence). This clonotype originated in a woman aged 45 to 65 with acute COVID-19. The sample consisted of PBMCs or T cells enriched from blood (not recorded which). The V gene is TRBV19, the J gene TRBJ1-6, with D possibly TRBD1 on 6 matching bases. DNA for the CDR3: TGTGCCAGTAGGGGGGGGACACCCCCCGTGGATTCACCCCTCCACTTT. Translated: CASRGGTPPVDSPLHF.